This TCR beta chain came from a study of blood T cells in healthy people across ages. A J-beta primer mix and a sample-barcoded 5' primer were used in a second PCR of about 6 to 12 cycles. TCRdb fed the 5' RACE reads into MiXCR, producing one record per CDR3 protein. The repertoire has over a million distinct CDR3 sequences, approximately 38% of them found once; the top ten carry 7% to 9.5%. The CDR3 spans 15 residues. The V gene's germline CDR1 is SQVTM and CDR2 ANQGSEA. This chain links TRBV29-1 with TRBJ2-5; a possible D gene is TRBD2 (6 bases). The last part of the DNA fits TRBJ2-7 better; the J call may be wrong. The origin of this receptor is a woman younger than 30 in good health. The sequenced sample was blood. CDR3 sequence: CSVDPAGTRGNEQYF. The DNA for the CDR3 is TGCAGCGTTGACCCCGCCGGGACCCGGGGGAACGAGCAGTACTTC.